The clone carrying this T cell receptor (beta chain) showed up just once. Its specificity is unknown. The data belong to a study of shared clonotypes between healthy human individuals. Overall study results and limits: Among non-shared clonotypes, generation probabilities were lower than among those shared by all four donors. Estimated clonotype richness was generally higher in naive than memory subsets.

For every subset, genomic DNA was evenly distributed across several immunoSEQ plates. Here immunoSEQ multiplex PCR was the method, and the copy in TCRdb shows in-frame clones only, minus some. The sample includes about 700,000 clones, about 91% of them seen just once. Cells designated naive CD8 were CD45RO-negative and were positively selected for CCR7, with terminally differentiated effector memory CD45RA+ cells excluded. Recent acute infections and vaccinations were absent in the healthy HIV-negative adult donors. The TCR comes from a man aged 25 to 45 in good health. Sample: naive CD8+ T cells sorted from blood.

CDR3 sequence: CASSVARDRYNEQFF. The CDR3 coding sequence is TGTGCCAGCAGCGTAGCGCGGGACAGGTACAATGAGCAGTTCTTC. The chain recombines TRBV9 with TRBJ2-1, with TRBD1 identical over 8 bases. Per germline, CDR1 SGDLS and CDR2 YYNGEE. The CDR3 spans 15 residues. V lost 0 bases, J lost 4 bases, and 3 bases stayed unmatched. Drawing the rest from reference TRBV9 and TRBJ2-1, the complete variable domain is DSGVTQTPKHLITATGQRVTLRCSPRSGDLSVYWYQQSLDQGLQFLIQYYNGEERAKGNILERFSAQQFPDLHSELNLSSLELGDSALYFCASSVARDRYNEQFFGPGTRLTVL.